The entry below gives a single T cell receptor beta chain sequence along with its context. The germline gives CDR1 MRHNA, CDR2 SNTAGT. V was shortened by 4 bases and J by 3 bases, with 7 bases between the two germline ends. The CDR3 is 14 amino acids. Using immunoSEQ multiplex PCR, the repertoire was profiled, and TCRdb retains in-frame clones only, with some absent. The sample carries about 27,000 clones, around 95% recorded once. These data belong to a study of T cell clonotyping in hematopoietic cell transplantation. The source of this sequence is a man in his fifties or sixties in good health. Some clones in this sample may be carry-over from other donors' samples. Sequenced material: peripheral blood mononuclear cells. This sequence joins TRBV6-4 and TRBJ2-6; D remains unclear. In DNA, the CDR3 is TGTGCCAGCAGTGTTGGCTTTGGGGCCAACGTCCTGACTTTC. Amino acids: CASSVGFGANVLTF.